A selection of T cell receptor beta chains follows, all from one sample in a study of identifying expanded T cells in peripheral blood. Sequenced by immunoSEQ multiplex PCR; TCRdb stores in-frame clones only, minus some. The table lists some 90,000 clones, roughly 91% of them singletons. The sequencing input was blood. These receptors all come from a person between 18 and 69 years old in good health. CDR3s include the opening cysteine and the closing phenylalanine or tryptophan. A D gene is named only where the DNA matches it firmly. Expanded clones get a size class; other rows say once, few or many, or leave the size out.

J | V | size | D | CDR3 | DNA
TRBJ2-2 | TRBV5-4 | . | TRBD2 | CASSLAIGEGTGGELFF | TGTGCCAGCAGCTTGGCTATAGGGGAGGGGACGGGCGGGGAGCTGTTTTTT
TRBJ1-1 | TRBV6-6 | . | . | CASTRGNTEAFF | TGTGCCAGCACCCGCGGGAACACTGAAGCTTTCTTT
TRBJ2-2 | TRBV5-4 | . | . | CASSLGQKVDTGELFF | TGTGCCAGCAGCTTGGGGCAAAAGGTGGACACCGGGGAGCTGTTTTTT
TRBJ1-1 | TRBV7-9 | . | . | CASSFPGNPNTEAFF | TGTGCCAGCAGCTTCCCGGGCAACCCGAACACTGAAGCTTTCTTT
TRBJ2-4 | TRBV15 | once | TRBD1 | CATSPIGQGENIQYF | TGTGCCACCAGCCCGATTGGACAGGGGGAAAACATTCAGTACTTC
TRBJ2-7 | TRBV5-5 | . | TRBD1 | CASSWTGGSSYEQYF | TGTGCCAGCAGCTGGACAGGGGGCTCATCCTACGAGCAGTACTTC
TRBJ2-1 | TRBV4-3 | . | . | CASSQDQVGSYNEQFF | TGCGCCAGCAGCCAAGATCAGGTGGGCTCCTACAATGAGCAGTTCTTC
TRBJ2-7 | TRBV9 | . | TRBD1 | CASSVGQGAGEQYF | TGTGCCAGCAGCGTAGGTCAGGGGGCGGGCGAGCAGTACTTC
TRBJ1-6 | TRBV11-2 | . | . | CASSHQTGGASPLHF | TGTGCCAGCAGCCACCAGACCGGGGGAGCATCACCCCTCCACTTT
TRBJ2-1 | TRBV4-3 | . | TRBD2 | CASSRGGGTYNEQFF | TGCGCCAGCAGCCGCGGCGGGGGGACCTACAATGAGCAGTTCTTC
TRBJ1-6 | TRBV25-1 | few | TRBD1 | CASSGQGPGERGSPLHF | TGTGCCAGCAGTGGACAGGGTCCAGGTGAACGGGGGTCACCCCTCCACTTT
TRBJ2-3 | TRBV7-9 | . | TRBD2 | CASSSPRSGGTDTQYF | TGTGCCAGCAGCTCCCCCAGGAGCGGGGGGACAGATACGCAGTATTTT
TRBJ2-1 | TRBV4-3 | . | . | CASSSRPGVNEQFF | TGCGCCAGCAGCTCTAGGCCGGGGGTCAATGAGCAGTTCTTC
TRBJ1-5 | TRBV2 | . | TRBD1 | CASSVVRGSNQPQHF | TGTGCCAGCAGTGTGGTCAGGGGGAGCAATCAGCCCCAGCATTTT
TRBJ2-1 | TRBV10-1 | . | . | CASSESNWPDGEQFF | TGCGCCAGCAGTGAGTCGAATTGGCCTGACGGTGAGCAGTTCTTC
TRBJ1-2 | TRBV9 | once | TRBD1 | CASSGARGTTNYGYTF | TGTGCCAGCAGCGGGGCCAGGGGGACAACTAACTATGGCTACACCTTC
TRBJ2-6 | TRBV19 | . | TRBD1 | CASSIRQGILSGANVLTF | TGTGCCAGTAGTATCCGACAGGGAATACTATCTGGGGCCAACGTCCTGACTTTC
TRBJ2-1 | TRBV23-1 | many | TRBD2 | CASSRTSGGAYNEQFF | TGCGCCAGCAGTCGGACTAGCGGGGGGGCCTACAATGAGCAGTTCTTC
TRBJ1-2 | TRBV28 | . | . | CASSSFGGANYGYTF | TGTGCCAGCAGTTCCTTCGGGGGCGCGAACTATGGCTACACCTTC
TRBJ2-3 | TRBV6-6 | once | . | CASSGWVWGVDTQYF | TGTGCCAGCAGCGGGTGGGTGTGGGGCGTGGATACGCAGTATTTT
TRBJ2-1 | TRBV10-3 | . | . | CAIKSQGEGNEQFF | TGTGCCATCAAAAGTCAGGGAGAAGGCAATGAGCAGTTCTTC
TRBJ2-3 | TRBV7-9 | . | . | CASSLRGAGTDTQYF | TGTGCCAGCAGCTTAAGGGGGGCGGGCACAGATACGCAGTATTTT
TRBJ2-2 | TRBV19 | . | TRBD1 | CASSRGLLYRGTGELFF | TGTGCCAGTAGTCGAGGATTGTTGTACAGGGGCACCGGGGAGCTGTTTTTT
TRBJ1-3 | TRBV10-3 | . | . | CAISETLTASGNTIYF | TGTGCCATCAGTGAAACCCTCACGGCCTCTGGAAACACCATATATTTT
TRBJ2-5 | TRBV2 | . | . | CASMMGPRGTQYF | TGTGCCAGCATGATGGGACCGCGCGGGACCCAGTACTTC
TRBJ1-1 | TRBV5-1 | . | . | CASTLTALMNTEAFF | TGCGCCAGCACCCTTACGGCTCTAATGAACACTGAAGCTTTCTTT
TRBJ1-2 | TRBV19 | . | . | CASSIDPEYGYGYTF | TGTGCCAGTAGTATAGATCCAGAGTATGGCTATGGCTACACCTTC
TRBJ2-7 | TRBV10-1 | . | . | CASSKMNGYEQYF | TGCGCCAGCAGTAAAATGAACGGCTACGAGCAGTACTTC